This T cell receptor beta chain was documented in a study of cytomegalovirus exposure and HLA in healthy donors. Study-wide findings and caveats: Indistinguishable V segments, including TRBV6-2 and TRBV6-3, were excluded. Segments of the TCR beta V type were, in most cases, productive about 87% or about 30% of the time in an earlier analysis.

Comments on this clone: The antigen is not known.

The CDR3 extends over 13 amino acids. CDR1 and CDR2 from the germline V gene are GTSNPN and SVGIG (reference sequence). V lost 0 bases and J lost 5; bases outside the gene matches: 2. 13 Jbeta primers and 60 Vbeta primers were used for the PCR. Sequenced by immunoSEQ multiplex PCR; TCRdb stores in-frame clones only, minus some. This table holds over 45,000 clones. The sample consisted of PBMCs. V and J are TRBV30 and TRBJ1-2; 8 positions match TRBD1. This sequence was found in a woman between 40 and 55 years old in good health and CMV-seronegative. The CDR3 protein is CAWSVQGGYGYTF. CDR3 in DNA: TGTGCCTGGAGTGTACAGGGGGGGTATGGCTACACCTTC.